This T cell receptor (beta chain) was recorded in a study of blood T cell repertoires in COVID-19. Study-wide background: Sites across the United States, Italy and Spain contributed samples from acute and convalescent COVID-19.

Germline CDR1 reads LNHDA; CDR2 reads SQIVND (reference sequence). V was trimmed by 5 bases and J by 4 bases, leaving 6 bases between them. CDR3 length: 12 residues. Libraries were prepared by immunoSEQ multiplex PCR; TCRdb keeps only in-frame clonotypes and omits some of them. The sample lists about 180,000 clones; about 90% were seen once. Enrollees, about 18 to 90 years old, lived in about two dozen US areas. The genes are TRBV19 and TRBJ1-3; D is undetermined. The sample was PBMCs or T cells enriched from blood (not recorded which). The receptor's source is a human donor with acute COVID-19. The donor label of this sample is uncertain. The CDR3 sequence: CASSSQGNTIYF. The DNA of the CDR3 is TGTGCCAGTAGTTCGCAGGGAAACACCATATATTTT.